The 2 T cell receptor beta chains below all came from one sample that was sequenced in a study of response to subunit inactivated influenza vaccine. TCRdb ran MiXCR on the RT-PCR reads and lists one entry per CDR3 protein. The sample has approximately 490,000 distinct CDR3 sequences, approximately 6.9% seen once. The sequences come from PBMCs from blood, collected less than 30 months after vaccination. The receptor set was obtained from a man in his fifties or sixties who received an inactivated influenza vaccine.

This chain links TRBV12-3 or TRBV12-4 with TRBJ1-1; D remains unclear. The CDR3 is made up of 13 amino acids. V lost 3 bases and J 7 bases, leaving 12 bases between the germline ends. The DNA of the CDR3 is TGTGCCAGCAGTTTCCTCGCAGGCCATGAAGCTTTCTTT. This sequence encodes CASSFLAGHEAFF.

DNA of the CDR3: TGCAGTGCTAGAGATGATAACGCAGGGCCCTACAATGAGCAGTTCTTC. Protein product: CSARDDNAGPYNEQFF. This chain joins TRBV20-1 and TRBJ2-1; possibly TRBD1 for D (5 bases). V was cut by 0 bases and J by 2 bases, with 14 bases left in between. The CDR3 consists of 16 residues. Germline V gene sequence: CDR1 DFQATT, CDR2 SNEGSKA (reference sequence).